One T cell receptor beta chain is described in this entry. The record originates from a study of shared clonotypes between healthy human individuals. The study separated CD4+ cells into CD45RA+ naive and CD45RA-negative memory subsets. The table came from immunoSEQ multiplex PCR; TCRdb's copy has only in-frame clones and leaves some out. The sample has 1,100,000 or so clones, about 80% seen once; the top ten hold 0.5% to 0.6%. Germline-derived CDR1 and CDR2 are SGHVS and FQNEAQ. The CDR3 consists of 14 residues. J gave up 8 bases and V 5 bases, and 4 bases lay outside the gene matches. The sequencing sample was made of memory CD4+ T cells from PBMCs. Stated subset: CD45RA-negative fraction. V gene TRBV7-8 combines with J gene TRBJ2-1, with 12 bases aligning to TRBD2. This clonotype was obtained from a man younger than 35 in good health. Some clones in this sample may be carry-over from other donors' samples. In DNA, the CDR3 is TGTGCCAGCAGCCCGACTAGCGGGAGTGATGAGCAGTTCTTC. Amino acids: CASSPTSGSDEQFF.